These 30 T cell receptor beta chains were sequenced from one sample in a study of spatial heterogeneity in lung cancer. Time point in this sample: sample taken at primary tumor resection. Unsorted whole RNA samples from tumor, nontumor lung or frozen PBMC were sequenced. TCRdb reprocessed the 5' RACE reads with MiXCR, giving one entry per CDR3 protein. Of 10,000 to 15,000 distinct CDR3 sequences listed, about 5.1% are singletons. This sample comprised lung tumor tissue, obtained at surgery. These receptors were collected from a human donor with early-stage non-small cell lung cancer.

This clonotype has a count of ten or more. The library was built for alpha chains, so this beta chain is an off-target read and its size means little. This rearrangement joins TRBV28 to TRBJ2-7, with 8 bases aligning to TRBD2. The trim removed 3 bases at V and 0 bases at J, leaving 4 bases unmatched. Germline V lookup: CDR1 MDHEN, CDR2 SYDVKM. This CDR3 contains 15 residues. For the CDR3, the DNA is TGTGCCAGCAGTTTGGCGGGAGGCGGCTCCTACGAGCAGTACGTC. It codes for CASSLAGGGSYEQYV.

This clonotype has at least ten counts. With the library built for alpha chains, this beta chain is off target and its frequency is not meaningful. The chain recombines TRBV9 with TRBJ2-5; TRBD1 agrees at 9 bases. The J segment lost 2 bases and the V segment lost 4 bases, leaving 9 bases of the junction unmatched. In germline, CDR1 is SGDLS, CDR2 YYNGEE. This CDR3 comprises 16 residues. DNA of the CDR3: TGTGCCAGCAGCAAAGCCGGGACAGGGAATCAAGAGACCCAGTACTTC. Amino acids: CASSKAGTGNQETQYF.

This clonotype was seen ten or more times. This beta chain is an unintended read in a library built for alpha chains; its size means little. The chain carries TRBV20-1 and TRBJ1-2; D gene ambiguous. The CDR3 runs 12 residues. The V end was cut by 4 bases, the J end by 4 bases, with 10 bases between. The germline gives CDR1 DFQATT, CDR2 SNEGSKA (reference sequence). Here the CDR3 reads CSATGDTYGYTF. The CDR3, as DNA: TGCAGTGCTACGGGAGACACCTATGGCTACACCTTC.

At least ten counts were recorded for this clonotype. This beta chain is off target for a library built for alpha chains, so its abundance means little. The chain employs TRBV2 and TRBJ2-5, with 7 bases lining up with TRBD2. The CDR3 is 12 amino acids. CDR1 SNHLY and CDR2 FYNNEI come from the germline V gene. The V and J ends lost 7 bases and 5 bases, in that order; junction bases with no gene match: 4. CDR3 nucleotide sequence: TGTGCCAGCACCCGGGAGGCGGAGACCCAGTACTTC. Protein product: CASTREAETQYF.

Many counts were recorded for this clonotype. This beta chain turned up in a library designed for alpha chains; as an off-target read, its abundance says little. The chain uses TRBV4-3 and TRBJ2-3, with 9 bases aligning to TRBD2. The CDR3 contains 17 residues. CDR1 and CDR2 from the germline V gene are LGHNA and YSLEER. J lost 14 bases, V lost 0 bases, and 18 bases had no gene match. CDR3 sequence (DNA): TGCGCCAGCAGCCAAGATTCCCGCGGGGGGGGAATTTATCATGCGTATTTT. Its translation: CASSQDSRGGGIYHAYF.

This clonotype is judged medium-sized. Within a library made for alpha chains, this beta chain is off target, and its count is uninformative. The chain joins TRBV5-4 to TRBJ2-1; 8 nucleotides agree with TRBD2. The CDR3 is 14 residues long. Unmatched junction bases numbered 0, after V lost 4 bases and J lost 0 bases. Germline V gene data show CDR1 as SGHNT and CDR2 as YYREEE (reference sequence). The CDR3 is CASSRGGSYNEQFF. DNA for the CDR3: TGTGCCAGCAGCCGGGGGGGCTCCTACAATGAGCAGTTCTTC.

This clonotype was seen repeatedly, ten times or more. The size of this beta chain means little, since it is a stray read in a library made for alpha chains. This chain links TRBV27 with TRBJ2-1, with no clear D. Germline V gene sequence: CDR1 MNHEY, CDR2 SMNVEV (reference sequence). V lost 5 bases and J lost 6, with 17 bases in between. The CDR3 totals 15 residues. The CDR3 DNA reads TGTGCCAGCAGTAGGCAGGTAGGGTTGGGCAATGAGCAGTTCTTC. Translated, it gives CASSRQVGLGNEQFF.

With respect to this clonotype: This beta chain is an unintended read in a library built for alpha chains; its size means little. The rearrangement links TRBV29-1 to TRBJ1-1; D may be TRBD1 (6 bases). Trimming took 6 bases from V and 2 from J, leaving 16 bases between them. Germline values: CDR1 SQVTM, CDR2 ANQGSEA. The CDR3 sequence is 14 residues long. CDR3 nucleotides: TGCAGCGTCGAATCAGGGGTCCGAAACACTGAAGCTTTCTTT. Its protein is CSVESGVRNTEAFF.

With regard to this clonotype: Within a library made for alpha chains, this beta chain is off target, and its count is uninformative. This chain links TRBV19 with TRBJ1-3, with a possible D match to TRBD1 (5 bases). V shed 6 bases and J shed 0 bases, with 12 bases lying between them. From germline, CDR1 is LNHDA and CDR2 SQIVND (reference sequence). CDR3 length: 15 amino acids. The CDR3: CASRMTAASGNTIYF. CDR3 sequence (DNA): TGTGCCAGTAGAATGACAGCAGCCTCTGGAAACACCATATATTTT.

In the case of this clonotype: The size of this beta chain means little, since it is a stray read in a library made for alpha chains. This sequence joins TRBV30 and TRBJ2-2; D might be TRBD1 (5 bases). V was cut by 1 base and J by 10 bases, with 13 bases left in between. This CDR3 comprises 13 residues. Germline CDR1 reads GTSNPN; CDR2 reads SVGIG (reference sequence). This chain's CDR3 is CAWSGQREEELFF. The CDR3 DNA sequence: TGTGCCTGGAGTGGACAGCGCGAAGAGGAGCTGTTTTTT.

This clonotype was found many times. This beta chain slipped into a library made for alpha chains as a stray read, so its size is not meaningful. The rearrangement uses TRBV20-1 and TRBJ2-7; 9 positions match TRBD1. Looked up from germline, CDR1 is DFQATT and CDR2 is SNEGSKA (reference sequence). The V gene end was trimmed by 1 base and the J gene end by 6 bases; junction bases not matched to a gene: 7. This CDR3 is 14 amino acids long. CDR3 nucleotides: TGCAGTGCTAGAGTCTGGGACAGGGTTTTCGAGCAGTACTTC. Protein sequence: CSARVWDRVFEQYF.

This clonotype was seen repeatedly, ten times or more. This beta chain is a stray sequence in a library constructed for alpha chains; its clone size is not meaningful. The chain employs TRBV7-3 and TRBJ2-1; TRBD1 matches 7 bases. The CDR3 is 14 amino acids. J lost 7 bases, V lost 4 bases, and 7 bases had no gene match. Germline loops: CDR1 SGHTA, CDR2 FQGTGA. The CDR3 is CASSSPGQKNEQFF. The DNA for the CDR3 is TGTGCCAGCAGCTCGCCGGGACAGAAAAATGAGCAGTTCTTC.

About this clonotype: Because the library targeted alpha chains, this beta chain is an off-target read whose size means little. This sequence joins TRBV30 and TRBJ2-2; D uncertain. The CDR3 spans 12 residues. Trimming removed 0 bases from V and 2 bases from J, with 1 base in between. Germline CDR1 and CDR2: GTSNPN and SVGIG (reference sequence). The CDR3 protein is CAWSVNTGELFF. The CDR3, as DNA: TGTGCCTGGAGTGTCAACACCGGGGAGCTGTTTTTT.

This clonotype has ten or more counts. Since the library was made to target alpha chains, this beta chain is a stray read and its abundance is not meaningful. The chain is built from TRBV7-2 and TRBJ2-5; 10 bases are shared with TRBD2. Unmatched junction bases numbered 6, after V lost 2 bases and J lost 6 bases. Germline V lookup: CDR1 SGHTA, CDR2 FQGNSA. This CDR3 contains 15 residues. The chain's CDR3 is CASSLTSGVQQTQYF. CDR3 sequence (DNA): TGTGCCAGCAGCTTAACTAGCGGGGTACAACAGACCCAGTACTTC.

Turning to this clonotype: This beta chain is a stray sequence in a library constructed for alpha chains; its clone size is not meaningful. The chain combines TRBV20-1 with TRBJ1-6; D is perhaps TRBD1 (6 bases). Germline loops: CDR1 DFQATT, CDR2 SNEGSKA (reference sequence). V was shortened by 4 bases and J by 7 bases, with 11 bases between the two germline ends. The CDR3 loop spans 13 amino acids. CDR3 region: CSANRDTNSPLHF. For the CDR3, the DNA is TGCAGTGCTAACCGGGACACGAATTCACCCCTCCACTTT.

This clonotype was counted ten times or more. This beta chain is off target for a library built for alpha chains, so its abundance means little. The chain uses TRBV27 and TRBJ1-3, with 9 bases matching TRBD1. The germline V gene has CDR1 MNHEY and CDR2 SMNVEV (reference sequence). The junction had 3 bases not matched to a gene; V was cut back by 6 bases and J by 6 bases. This CDR3 contains 13 residues. The CDR3, as DNA: TGTGCCAGCAGAGGACAGGGGCCAAACACCATATATTTT. Residues: CASRGQGPNTIYF.

This clonotype was observed at least ten times. This beta chain represents an off-target read in a library built for alpha chains; its size is of limited meaning. The chain carries TRBV12-3 or TRBV12-4 and TRBJ2-3; the D call may be TRBD1 or TRBD2 (5 bases each). Trimming took off 6 bases at V and 8 bases at J, with 18 bases between the two ends. The CDR3 runs to 14 residues. The CDR3, as DNA: TGTGCCAGCAGCACTCGGGGCGCTGGAGGTACGCAGTATTTT. It codes for CASSTRGAGGTQYF.

This clonotype showed up many times. Little can be read into the size of this beta chain, an off-target read in a library designed for alpha chains. The chain employs TRBV7-2 and TRBJ2-5; D is perhaps TRBD2 (5 bases). The CDR3 has 12 amino acids. Germline CDR1 is SGHTA and CDR2 is FQGNSA. The germline V and J ends were trimmed by 7 bases and 4 bases, with 10 bases remaining between them. CDR3 in amino acids: CASMVGGETQYF. CDR3 coding DNA: TGTGCCAGCATGGTAGGAGGAGAGACCCAGTACTTC.

This clonotype was counted at least ten times. This beta chain turned up in a library designed for alpha chains; as an off-target read, its abundance says little. V usage is TRBV6-2 or TRBV6-3 and J usage is TRBJ1-1, with no clear D. CDR1 and CDR2 from the germline V gene are MNHEY and SVGEGT. The CDR3 totals 13 residues. Trimming removed 0 bases at V and 1 base at J, with 3 bases between. The CDR3 DNA reads as TGTGCCAGCAGTTACTCGAAGAACACTGAAGCTTTCTTT. It is translated as CASSYSKNTEAFF.

Many counts were recorded for this clonotype. This beta chain is off target for a library built for alpha chains, so its abundance means little. V is TRBV11-2 and J is TRBJ1-5; D remains ambiguous. This CDR3 spans 15 amino acids. Germline values: CDR1 SGHAT, CDR2 FQNNGV. V dropped 0 bases and J dropped 6 bases, with 12 bases sitting between them. The CDR3: CASSLDGGKGQPQHF. The CDR3 nucleotides read TGTGCCAGCAGCTTAGACGGAGGGAAGGGTCAGCCCCAGCATTTT.

This clonotype was picked up many times. Because the library targeted alpha chains, this beta chain is an off-target read whose size means little. The chain has TRBV7-2 and TRBJ2-2; weak D call: TRBD1 (6 bases). V gave up 4 bases and J gave up 2 bases, with 11 bases separating them. There are 15 residues in the CDR3. CDR1 is SGHTA and CDR2 is FQGNSA in the germline V gene. The chain's CDR3 is CASSSGHYNTGELFF. Here the CDR3 DNA reads TGTGCCAGCAGCTCGGGACACTATAACACCGGGGAGCTGTTTTTT.

This clonotype occurred many times. Found in a library prepared for alpha chains, this beta chain is an off-target read, and its abundance has little meaning. The rearrangement joins TRBV5-4 to TRBJ2-2; perhaps D is TRBD1 or TRBD2 (5 bases each). Trimming stripped 2 bases from V and 0 bases from J, with 8 bases between. The germline V gene encodes CDR1 SGHNT and CDR2 YYREEE (reference sequence). This CDR3 region has 15 residues. CDR3 loop: CASSFGTANTGELFF. The DNA for the CDR3 is TGTGCCAGCAGCTTTGGGACGGCGAACACCGGGGAGCTGTTTTTT.

This clonotype was detected ten times or more. The library was designed around alpha chains, so this beta chain is a stray read whose abundance carries little weight. This chain links TRBV7-2 with TRBJ1-1, with D unclear. Trimming stripped 0 bases from V and 4 bases from J, with 12 bases between. This CDR3 has 15 residues. Germline V lookup: CDR1 SGHTA, CDR2 FQGNSA. CDR3 amino acids: CASSLADFGSTEAFF. In nucleotides, the CDR3 is TGTGCCAGCAGCTTAGCGGATTTTGGGTCCACTGAAGCTTTCTTT. The variable domain in full, completed from reference TRBV7-2 and TRBJ1-1, reads GAGVSQSPSNKVTEKGKDVELRCDPISGHTALYWYRQSLGQGLEFLIYFQGNSAPDKSGLPSDRFSAERTGGSVSTLTIQRTQQEDSAVYLCASSLADFGSTEAFFGQGTRLTVV.

This clonotype was seen ten or more times. This beta chain is a stray sequence in a library constructed for alpha chains; its clone size is not meaningful. This rearrangement joins TRBV7-2 to TRBJ1-3; maybe TRBD1 (5 bases). The CDR3 has 15 amino acids. V gave up 5 bases and J gave up 1 base, with 12 bases separating them. CDR1 SGHTA and CDR2 FQGNSA come from the germline V gene. The CDR3 loop is CASSQAGGSGNTIYF. For the CDR3, the DNA is TGTGCCAGCAGCCAGGCGGGGGGGTCTGGAAACACCATATATTTT.

By proportion, this clonotype is medium-sized. Because this beta chain is a stray read in a library intended to capture alpha chains, its abundance should not be given much weight. The rearrangement joins TRBV7-2 to TRBJ2-7, with TRBD2 identical over 9 bases. V gave up 4 bases and J gave up 4 bases; unmatched junction bases: 5. Germline V lookup: CDR1 SGHTA, CDR2 FQGNSA. This CDR3 has 14 amino acids. In DNA form, the CDR3 reads TGTGCCAGCAGCTCCTCGGCGGGGGGGTACGAGCAGTACTTC. Its protein product is CASSSSAGGYEQYF. Based on the CDR3 plus reference TRBV7-2 and TRBJ2-7, the full variable domain is GAGVSQSPSNKVTEKGKDVELRCDPISGHTALYWYRQSLGQGLEFLIYFQGNSAPDKSGLPSDRFSAERTGGSVSTLTIQRTQQEDSAVYLCASSSSAGGYEQYFGPGTRLTVT.

Regarding this clonotype: As an off-target read in a library built for alpha chains, this beta chain has a frequency of little significance. V gene TRBV7-3 combines with J gene TRBJ2-1; 13 bases fit TRBD2. V lost 5 bases to trimming and J lost 9 bases; unmatched junction nucleotides: 16. Germline V lookup: CDR1 SGHTA, CDR2 FQGTGA. The CDR3 is made up of 18 amino acids. CDR3 sequence reads: CASSTRFGLAGVVCEQFF. DNA for the CDR3: TGTGCCAGCAGCACGCGATTTGGACTAGCGGGAGTTGTTTGTGAGCAGTTCTTC.

This clonotype was seen at least ten times. This beta chain appears as a stray read in a library generated for alpha chains; its size is not informative. This sequence joins TRBV29-1 and TRBJ2-7; TRBD1 aligns across 8 bases. From germline, CDR1 is SQVTM and CDR2 ANQGSEA. Trimming took 0 bases from V and 3 from J; bases not matched to a gene: 7. The CDR3 is 15 amino acids. CDR3 DNA sequence: TGCAGCGTTGAAGACGTGACAGGGGCGGACTACGAGCAGTACTTC. Its translation: CSVEDVTGADYEQYF.

This clonotype was seen repeatedly, ten times or more. Because the library targeted alpha chains, this beta chain is an off-target read whose size means little. The V gene is TRBV28, the J gene TRBJ1-3, with 12 bases lining up with TRBD1. This CDR3 is built from 18 residues. V lost 6 bases, J lost 3 bases, and 12 bases stayed unmatched. CDR1 MDHEN and CDR2 SYDVKM come from the germline V gene. The CDR3 loop is CASRVPGQGASGGNTIYF. CDR3 nucleotide sequence: TGTGCCAGCAGGGTACCGGGACAGGGGGCTTCTGGTGGAAACACCATATATTTT.

This clonotype was seen at least ten times. With the library built for alpha chains, this beta chain is off target and its frequency is not meaningful. This sequence joins TRBV30 and TRBJ1-5; D not resolved. The CDR3 runs 13 residues. Trimming took off 2 bases at V and 4 bases at J, with 9 bases between the two ends. The V gene's germline CDR1 is GTSNPN and CDR2 SVGIG (reference sequence). The CDR3 DNA sequence: TGTGCCTGGAGTCCTTTCGGGAATCAGCCCCAGCATTTT. The encoded protein is CAWSPFGNQPQHF.

The sample holds many counts of this clonotype. This beta chain is an off-target read within a library intended for alpha chains, so its frequency means little. This chain joins TRBV12-3 or TRBV12-4 and TRBJ1-1; TRBD1 is a possible D gene (6 bases). The ends were cut back, 5 bases at V and 1 base at J, with 11 bases in the middle. The CDR3 runs 14 residues. DNA for the CDR3: TGTGCCAGCAGTCCGGGACATTCGAACACTGAAGCTTTCTTT. This sequence encodes CASSPGHSNTEAFF.